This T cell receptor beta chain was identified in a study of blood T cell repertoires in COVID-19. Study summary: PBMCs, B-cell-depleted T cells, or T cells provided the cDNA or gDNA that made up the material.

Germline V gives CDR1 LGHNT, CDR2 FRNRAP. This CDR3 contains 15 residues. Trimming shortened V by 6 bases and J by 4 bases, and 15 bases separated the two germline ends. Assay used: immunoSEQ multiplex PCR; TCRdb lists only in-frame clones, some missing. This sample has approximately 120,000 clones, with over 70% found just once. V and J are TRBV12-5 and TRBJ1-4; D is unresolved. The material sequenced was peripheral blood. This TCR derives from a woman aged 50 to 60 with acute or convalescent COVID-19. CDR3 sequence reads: CASGPPGGHNEKLFF. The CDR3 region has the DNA TGTGCTAGTGGCCCCCCGGGAGGGCATAATGAAAAACTGTTTTTT.